This is a list of T cell receptor beta chains from one sample in a study. MiXCR, applied by TCRdb to the RT-PCR reads, yields one record per CDR3 protein. The table records about 680,000 distinct CDR3 sequences, 14% of them present only once. Sequencing was carried out using memory CD4+ T cells from blood. The receptors originated from a female donor in good health, serving as a healthy control. Both conserved end residues are part of each CDR3. Fields, in order: J gene, clone size, V gene, CDR3 length, D gene, CDR3 protein, CDR3 DNA. The D gene is left open where the match is weak. Some rows mark clone size as missing; the rest say once, few, many or name a class of expanded clone.

j_call: TRBJ1-5
clone_size: many
v_call: TRBV6-5
cdr3_length: 15
d_call: -
cdr3_aa: CASSETDFSNQPQHF
cdr3_nt: TGTGCCAGCAGTGAGACGGATTTTAGCAATCAGCCCCAGCATTTT

j_call: TRBJ2-7
clone_size: few
v_call: TRBV6-2/TRBV6-3
cdr3_length: 12
d_call: -
cdr3_aa: CASSYDNYEQYF
cdr3_nt: TGTGCCAGCAGTTACGACAACTACGAGCAGTACTTC

j_call: TRBJ2-1
clone_size: few
v_call: TRBV20-1
cdr3_length: 16
d_call: TRBD2
cdr3_aa: CSARDTSGRAGDEQFF
cdr3_nt: TGCAGTGCTAGAGATACGAGCGGGAGGGCCGGGGATGAGCAGTTCTTC

j_call: TRBJ2-7
clone_size: many
v_call: TRBV20-1
cdr3_length: 14
d_call: TRBD2
cdr3_aa: CSAGVLAGYYEQYF
cdr3_nt: TGCAGTGCTGGCGTACTAGCGGGATACTACGAGCAGTACTTC

j_call: TRBJ1-2
clone_size: few
v_call: TRBV5-1
cdr3_length: 15
d_call: -
cdr3_aa: CASSLADGGRDGYTF
cdr3_nt: TGCGCCAGCAGCTTGGCCGACGGGGGGCGCGATGGCTACACCTTC

j_call: TRBJ2-2
clone_size: many
v_call: TRBV10-3
cdr3_length: 15
d_call: TRBD2
cdr3_aa: CAIRSREGQTGELFF
cdr3_nt: TGTGCCATCAGATCGCGGGAGGGGCAGACCGGGGAGCTGTTTTTT

j_call: TRBJ2-7
clone_size: many
v_call: TRBV13
cdr3_length: 14
d_call: -
cdr3_aa: CASSLVRTSYEQYF
cdr3_nt: TGTGCCAGCAGCTTAGTAAGGACCTCCTACGAGCAGTACTTC

j_call: TRBJ2-1
clone_size: -
v_call: TRBV18
cdr3_length: 12
d_call: -
cdr3_aa: CASSPSGEEQFF
cdr3_nt: TGTGCCAGCTCACCATCAGGGGAAGAGCAGTTCTTC

j_call: TRBJ2-3
clone_size: few
v_call: TRBV20-1
cdr3_length: 15
d_call: -
cdr3_aa: CSARAPSSSSDTQYF
cdr3_nt: TGCAGTGCTAGAGCCCCGAGTTCCAGCTCAGATACGCAGTATTTT

j_call: TRBJ1-5
clone_size: few
v_call: TRBV6-1
cdr3_length: 15
d_call: -
cdr3_aa: CASSEMGLSNQPQHF
cdr3_nt: TGTGCCAGCAGTGAAATGGGACTGAGCAATCAGCCCCAGCATTTT

j_call: TRBJ2-1
clone_size: few
v_call: TRBV20-1
cdr3_length: 16
d_call: TRBD2
cdr3_aa: CSAPGLAGRSYNEQFF
cdr3_nt: TGCAGTGCCCCGGGACTAGCGGGACGCTCCTACAATGAGCAGTTCTTC

j_call: TRBJ2-7
clone_size: -
v_call: TRBV20-1
cdr3_length: 15
d_call: TRBD2
cdr3_aa: CSARVPLGEGNEQYF
cdr3_nt: TGCAGTGCTAGGGTCCCTTTGGGGGAGGGTAACGAGCAGTACTTC

j_call: TRBJ2-1
clone_size: -
v_call: TRBV12-3/TRBV12-4
cdr3_length: 17
d_call: TRBD2
cdr3_aa: CASRPIAGGGSYNEQFF
cdr3_nt: TGTGCCAGCAGACCTATAGCGGGGGGAGGGTCCTACAATGAGCAGTTCTTC

j_call: TRBJ1-5
clone_size: -
v_call: TRBV12-3/TRBV12-4
cdr3_length: 14
d_call: -
cdr3_aa: CASSLKGFDQPQHF
cdr3_nt: TGTGCCAGCAGTTTAAAGGGCTTTGACCAGCCCCAGCATTTT

j_call: TRBJ1-6
clone_size: few
v_call: TRBV6-5
cdr3_length: 15
d_call: -
cdr3_aa: CASSETGLLNSPLHF
cdr3_nt: TGTGCCAGCAGTGAAACAGGGTTGTTGAATTCACCCCTCCACTTT

j_call: TRBJ2-2
clone_size: few
v_call: TRBV15
cdr3_length: 16
d_call: TRBD2
cdr3_aa: CATSREAGGPTGELFF
cdr3_nt: TGTGCCACCAGCAGAGAAGCGGGAGGGCCCACCGGGGAGCTGTTTTTT

j_call: TRBJ1-3
clone_size: few
v_call: TRBV12-3/TRBV12-4
cdr3_length: 17
d_call: TRBD1
cdr3_aa: CASSYTGTGPSGNTIYF
cdr3_nt: TGTGCCAGCAGTTACACCGGGACAGGGCCGTCTGGAAACACCATATATTTT

j_call: TRBJ2-7
clone_size: few
v_call: TRBV10-3
cdr3_length: 17
d_call: -
cdr3_aa: CAISEARFGARGGEQYF
cdr3_nt: TGTGCCATCAGTGAGGCCCGATTCGGGGCCCGGGGAGGAGAGCAGTACTTC

j_call: TRBJ1-1
clone_size: few
v_call: TRBV7-8
cdr3_length: 14
d_call: -
cdr3_aa: CASSFRHGNTEAFF
cdr3_nt: TGTGCCAGCAGCTTTCGACACGGGAACACTGAAGCTTTCTTT

j_call: TRBJ2-2
clone_size: many
v_call: TRBV29-1
cdr3_length: 14
d_call: TRBD1
cdr3_aa: CSAAGTGGPGELFF
cdr3_nt: TGCAGCGCCGCTGGGACAGGGGGCCCCGGGGAGCTGTTTTTT

j_call: TRBJ2-5
clone_size: many
v_call: TRBV7-2
cdr3_length: 14
d_call: TRBD2
cdr3_aa: CASSKGLEQETQYF
cdr3_nt: TGTGCCAGCAGCAAAGGACTAGAACAAGAGACCCAGTACTTC

j_call: TRBJ2-1
clone_size: few
v_call: TRBV6-5
cdr3_length: 16
d_call: -
cdr3_aa: CASFSPQGLGGNEQFF
cdr3_nt: TGTGCCAGCTTCTCCCCCCAAGGACTTGGCGGAAATGAGCAGTTCTTC

j_call: TRBJ1-4
clone_size: many
v_call: TRBV9
cdr3_length: 16
d_call: TRBD1
cdr3_aa: CASSPGTGAPNEKLFF
cdr3_nt: TGTGCCAGCAGTCCCGGGACAGGGGCACCGAATGAAAAACTGTTTTTT

j_call: TRBJ1-2
clone_size: few
v_call: TRBV9
cdr3_length: 14
d_call: -
cdr3_aa: CASSSPRGNYGYTF
cdr3_nt: TGTGCCAGCAGCTCACCGCGGGGTAACTATGGCTACACCTTC

j_call: TRBJ1-2
clone_size: many
v_call: TRBV6-5
cdr3_length: 15
d_call: -
cdr3_aa: CASRAQDQRSYGYTF
cdr3_nt: TGTGCCAGCAGAGCACAGGACCAGCGATCCTATGGCTACACCTTC

j_call: TRBJ2-5
clone_size: few
v_call: TRBV11-2
cdr3_length: 18
d_call: TRBD2
cdr3_aa: CASSLDPGAGLIQETQYF
cdr3_nt: TGTGCCAGCAGCTTAGATCCTGGAGCGGGGTTAATCCAAGAGACCCAGTACTTC

j_call: TRBJ2-2
clone_size: -
v_call: TRBV29-1
cdr3_length: 11
d_call: TRBD1
cdr3_aa: CSWGQTGELFF
cdr3_nt: TGCAGCTGGGGACAGACCGGGGAGCTGTTTTTT

j_call: TRBJ2-7
clone_size: few
v_call: TRBV5-1
cdr3_length: 17
d_call: TRBD1
cdr3_aa: CASSFISMTGELHEQYF
cdr3_nt: TGCGCCAGCAGCTTTATTTCGATGACAGGGGAGCTCCACGAGCAGTACTTC

j_call: TRBJ1-2
clone_size: -
v_call: TRBV20-1
cdr3_length: 12
d_call: -
cdr3_aa: CSARDVSHGYTF
cdr3_nt: TGCAGTGCTAGAGATGTGTCCCATGGCTACACCTTC

j_call: TRBJ2-7
clone_size: few
v_call: TRBV2
cdr3_length: 13
d_call: -
cdr3_aa: CASSDGVGDEQYF
cdr3_nt: TGTGCCAGCAGTGATGGGGTTGGCGACGAGCAGTACTTC

j_call: TRBJ2-5
clone_size: few
v_call: TRBV3-1
cdr3_length: 15
d_call: TRBD1
cdr3_aa: CASSQDRQGGETQYF
cdr3_nt: TGTGCCAGCAGCCAAGATCGACAGGGGGGCGAGACCCAGTACTTC

j_call: TRBJ2-7
clone_size: -
v_call: TRBV12-3/TRBV12-4
cdr3_length: 12
d_call: -
cdr3_aa: CDSSPGNYEQYF
cdr3_nt: TGTGACAGCAGCCCCGGTAACTACGAGCAGTACTTC

j_call: TRBJ2-1
clone_size: few
v_call: TRBV30
cdr3_length: 14
d_call: -
cdr3_aa: CAWSVTLGPGEQFF
cdr3_nt: TGTGCCTGGAGTGTTACTTTAGGGCCCGGTGAGCAGTTCTTC

j_call: TRBJ2-1
clone_size: many
v_call: TRBV5-1
cdr3_length: 15
d_call: TRBD2
cdr3_aa: CASSPGGGSYNEQFF
cdr3_nt: TGCGCCAGCAGCCCTGGGGGGGGATCCTACAATGAGCAGTTCTTC

j_call: TRBJ2-2
clone_size: many
v_call: TRBV29-1
cdr3_length: 14
d_call: -
cdr3_aa: CSGSGTSNTGELFF
cdr3_nt: TGCAGCGGATCCGGGACTTCTAACACCGGGGAGCTGTTTTTT

j_call: TRBJ2-3
clone_size: -
v_call: TRBV9
cdr3_length: 18
d_call: TRBD2
cdr3_aa: CASSVTTSGRGYTDTQYF
cdr3_nt: TGTGCCAGCAGCGTCACGACTAGCGGGAGGGGGTACACAGATACGCAGTATTTT

j_call: TRBJ2-2
clone_size: few
v_call: TRBV12-3/TRBV12-4
cdr3_length: 14
d_call: TRBD1
cdr3_aa: CASTPEPGGRELFF
cdr3_nt: TGTGCCAGCACCCCTGAGCCAGGGGGAAGGGAGCTGTTTTTT

j_call: TRBJ2-1
clone_size: few
v_call: TRBV11-2
cdr3_length: 17
d_call: -
cdr3_aa: CASTLRNRVGAYNEQFF
cdr3_nt: TGTGCCAGCACCCTCAGAAACAGGGTTGGGGCCTACAATGAGCAGTTCTTC

j_call: TRBJ2-4
clone_size: -
v_call: TRBV9
cdr3_length: 17
d_call: TRBD1
cdr3_aa: CASSVGTGPQGKNIQYF
cdr3_nt: TGTGCCAGCAGCGTGGGGACAGGACCCCAGGGCAAAAACATTCAGTACTTC

j_call: TRBJ1-1
clone_size: once
v_call: TRBV20-1
cdr3_length: 13
d_call: -
cdr3_aa: CSVVGRVDTEAFF
cdr3_nt: TGCAGTGTAGTGGGCAGGGTGGACACTGAAGCTTTCTTT

j_call: TRBJ2-7
clone_size: few
v_call: TRBV5-5
cdr3_length: 15
d_call: -
cdr3_aa: CASSVTGTSSYEQYF
cdr3_nt: TGTGCCAGCAGCGTCACCGGGACATCCTCCTACGAGCAGTACTTC

j_call: TRBJ1-5
clone_size: -
v_call: TRBV6-2/TRBV6-3
cdr3_length: 16
d_call: -
cdr3_aa: CASSYGQRLGNQPQHF
cdr3_nt: TGTGCCAGCAGTTACGGACAGCGGTTGGGCAATCAGCCCCAGCATTTT

j_call: TRBJ1-3
clone_size: once
v_call: TRBV9
cdr3_length: 15
d_call: -
cdr3_aa: CASSLQDRHGNTIYF
cdr3_nt: TGTGCCAGCAGCCTTCAGGACAGACATGGAAACACCATATATTTT

j_call: TRBJ2-1
clone_size: -
v_call: TRBV20-1
cdr3_length: 15
d_call: -
cdr3_aa: CSAPPPKLAHNEQFF
cdr3_nt: TGCAGTGCTCCCCCGCCGAAACTAGCCCACAATGAGCAGTTCTTC

j_call: TRBJ2-4
clone_size: -
v_call: TRBV2
cdr3_length: 18
d_call: -
cdr3_aa: CASSEREYIVIAKNIQYF
cdr3_nt: TGTGCCAGCAGTGAACGGGAATACATAGTTATAGCCAAAAACATTCAGTACTTC

j_call: TRBJ1-2
clone_size: few
v_call: TRBV9
cdr3_length: 14
d_call: -
cdr3_aa: CASSVASGVSGYTF
cdr3_nt: TGTGCCAGCAGCGTAGCGTCAGGGGTGTCTGGCTACACCTTC

j_call: TRBJ2-1
clone_size: many
v_call: TRBV4-1
cdr3_length: 13
d_call: -
cdr3_aa: CASSQLSDYEQFF
cdr3_nt: TGCGCCAGCAGCCAACTGAGCGACTATGAGCAGTTCTTC

j_call: TRBJ2-3
clone_size: -
v_call: TRBV29-1
cdr3_length: 14
d_call: -
cdr3_aa: CSVVARGTTDTQYF
cdr3_nt: TGCAGCGTTGTCGCCAGAGGCACCACAGATACGCAGTATTTT

j_call: TRBJ2-3
clone_size: -
v_call: TRBV5-1
cdr3_length: 16
d_call: TRBD2
cdr3_aa: CASSPALAGGPDTQYF
cdr3_nt: TGCGCCAGCAGCCCCGCACTAGCGGGAGGCCCCGATACGCAGTATTTT

j_call: TRBJ2-1
clone_size: -
v_call: TRBV6-5
cdr3_length: 15
d_call: -
cdr3_aa: CASSQATGTYNEQFF
cdr3_nt: TGTGCCAGCAGTCAGGCCACTGGAACCTACAATGAGCAGTTCTTC

j_call: TRBJ1-5
clone_size: -
v_call: TRBV6-2/TRBV6-3
cdr3_length: 15
d_call: TRBD1
cdr3_aa: CASRVTGVRNQPQHF
cdr3_nt: TGTGCCAGCAGAGTTACAGGGGTGAGGAATCAGCCCCAGCATTTT

j_call: TRBJ1-2
clone_size: -
v_call: TRBV27
cdr3_length: 14
d_call: TRBD1
cdr3_aa: CASSLRQGIYGYTF
cdr3_nt: TGTGCCAGCAGTCTAAGACAGGGTATCTATGGCTACACCTTC

j_call: TRBJ2-7
clone_size: many
v_call: TRBV5-5
cdr3_length: 14
d_call: -
cdr3_aa: CASSLKRSSYEQYF
cdr3_nt: TGTGCCAGCAGCTTAAAGCGGAGCTCCTACGAGCAGTACTTC

j_call: TRBJ2-2
clone_size: many
v_call: TRBV7-2
cdr3_length: 16
d_call: -
cdr3_aa: CASRDRGGADTGELFF
cdr3_nt: TGTGCCAGCAGGGATAGAGGGGGGGCCGACACCGGGGAGCTGTTTTTT